This entry lists 7 T cell receptor beta chains sequenced from one sample in a study of blood T cell repertoires in COVID-19. The data were produced by immunoSEQ multiplex PCR, yet TCRdb's version contains in-frame clones alone and is incomplete. The sample includes fewer than 200,000 clones, 84% of them seen just once. Sequenced sample: PBMCs or T cells enriched from blood (not recorded which). Source of these receptors: a man in his fifties who had recovered from COVID-19.

The count of this clone is one. The genes are TRBV19 and TRBJ2-3, with TRBD2 identical over 12 bases. V lost 0 bases to trimming and J lost 5 bases; unmatched junction nucleotides: 9. There are 18 residues in the CDR3. Germline V CDR1 and CDR2: LNHDA, SQIVND (reference sequence). This chain's CDR3 is CASSIDLGLAGMGDTQYF. The CDR3 DNA is TGTGCCAGTAGTATAGATCTAGGACTAGCGGGGATGGGAGATACGCAGTATTTT. Variable domain in full (rest from reference TRBV19 and TRBJ2-3): DGGITQSPKYLFRKEGQNVTLSCEQNLNHDAMYWYRQDPGQGLRLIYYSQIVNDFQKGDIAEGYSVSREKKESFPLTVTSAQKNPTAFYLCASSIDLGLAGMGDTQYFGPGTRLTVL.

The chain joins TRBV6-1 to TRBJ2-2, with D maybe TRBD2 (5 bases). The CDR3 runs 16 residues. Trimming cost V 2 bases and J 4 bases, with 14 bases left between them. Germline V gene data show CDR1 as MNHNS and CDR2 as SASEGT. The CDR3 sequence is CASSENRGRLTGELFF. In DNA, the CDR3 is TGTGCCAGCAGTGAAAACCGCGGGCGTCTCACCGGGGAGCTGTTTTTT.

This chain connects TRBV14 to TRBJ1-2; tentatively, D is TRBD1 (5 bases). The V end lost 1 base, the J end lost 4 bases, and 10 bases lay between the germline ends. CDR3 length: 14 residues. In germline, CDR1 is SGHDN, CDR2 FVKESK. CDR3 nucleotide sequence: TGTGCCAGCAGCCAAGTAGACAGCCGCTATGGCTACACCTTC. This sequence encodes CASSQVDSRYGYTF.

The chain is built from TRBV19 and TRBJ2-1; weak D call: TRBD1 (6 bases). The CDR3 has 16 residues. Germline values: CDR1 LNHDA, CDR2 SQIVND (reference sequence). Trimming left V 4 bases short and J 0 bases short, with 13 bases between. CDR3 sequence reads: CASSKDRRSSYNEQFF. The DNA of the CDR3 is TGTGCCAGTAGTAAAGACAGGAGGAGCTCCTACAATGAGCAGTTCTTC.

The chain is built from TRBV27 and TRBJ1-1; D perhaps matches TRBD1 (5 bases). This CDR3 is 12 amino acids long. The germline V gene has CDR1 MNHEY and CDR2 SMNVEV (reference sequence). The V end lost 4 bases, the J end lost 11 bases, and 14 bases lay between the germline ends. CDR3 bases: TGTGCCAGCAGTTCCCGGGGGGGGTTGGCTTTCTTT. It is translated as CASSSRGGLAFF.

Remarks on this clone: The sample contains more than one DNA sequence encoding this CDR3. The chain combines TRBV7-8 with TRBJ1-5; 7 positions agree with TRBD1. V was clipped by 4 bases and J by 7 bases; unmatched bases: 7. The CDR3 loop spans 14 amino acids. Germline V gene sequence: CDR1 SGHVS, CDR2 FQNEAQ. The CDR3: CASSSTGRNQPQHF. The CDR3 nucleotides read TGTGCCAGCAGCTCGACAGGGAGGAACCAGCCCCAGCATTTT.

The chain has TRBV3-1 (or the pseudogene TRBV3-2) and TRBJ1-3; possible D gene TRBD1, 5 bases. The V end was cut by 4 bases, the J end by 0 bases, with 10 bases between. The CDR3 totals 15 residues. Germline loops: CDR1 LGHDT, CDR2 YNNKEL (reference sequence). The CDR3 bases are TGTGCCAGCAGCCCTGACAGAGCCTCTGGAAACACCATATATTTT. This encodes CASSPDRASGNTIYF.